These 7 T cell receptor beta chains came from one sample sequenced in a study of blood T cell repertoires in COVID-19 (TCRdb year 2020). The method behind the library was the immunoSEQ multiplex PCR assay. This is the immuneACCESS table as TCRdb keeps it, with only in-frame sequences that have V and J called. A part of the clones is gone; compared with another copy, unresolved V genes explain less than half, and the rest is unexplained. In this sample the table shows hundreds of thousands of clones, approximately 81% of which occur a single time. The ten top clones hold 1.5% to 2% of the sample. What was sequenced was PBMCs or T cells enriched from blood (not recorded which). These receptors all come from a woman in her 30s who had been exposed to COVID-19.

The chain employs TRBV6-5 and TRBJ1-5; D ambiguous. V was shortened by 0 bases and J by 0 bases, with 9 bases between the two germline ends. The CDR3 sequence is 16 residues long. Germline CDR1 and CDR2: MNHEY and SVGAGI. CDR3 protein: CASSYSFSNSNQPQHF. Here the CDR3 DNA reads TGTGCCAGCAGTTACTCGTTCAGTAATAGCAATCAGCCCCAGCATTTT.

The chain uses TRBV7-9 and TRBJ2-7; D might be TRBD2 (5 bases). Trimming left V 5 bases short and J 6 bases short, with 14 bases between. Per germline, CDR1 SEHNR and CDR2 FQNEAQ (reference sequence). This CDR3 region has 13 residues. CDR3 DNA sequence: TGTGCCAGCAGCATAGAGCGGACTGGCGAGCAGTACTTC. It codes for CASSIERTGEQYF.

V is TRBV6-4 and J is TRBJ2-1; 11 bases line up with TRBD2. J was trimmed by 4 bases and V by 0 bases; bases with no gene match: 11. CDR1 MRHNA and CDR2 SNTAGT come from the germline V gene. The length of the CDR3 is 19 residues. The CDR3 protein is CASSDSISLGLADYNEQFF. The DNA for the CDR3 is TGTGCCAGCAGTGACTCGATTTCATTGGGACTAGCGGATTACAATGAGCAGTTCTTC.

The chain recombines TRBV24-1 with TRBJ2-7; TRBD1 matches 8 bases. Germline values: CDR1 KGHDR, CDR2 SFDVKD. V dropped 3 bases and J dropped 6; count of bases not matched to a gene: 12. The CDR3 length is 16 residues. The CDR3 protein is CATSDTGTGSRGEQYF. In nucleotides, the CDR3 is TGTGCCACCAGTGATACAGGGACAGGCTCGCGGGGCGAGCAGTACTTC.

This chain joins TRBV9 and TRBJ2-6; TRBD1 aligns across 11 bases. This CDR3 has 18 amino acids. CDR1 is SGDLS, CDR2 YYNGEE, per germline. Trimming at V came to 1 base and at J to 0 bases, leaving 3 bases not matched to a gene. CDR3 residues: CASSVTGTGGSGANVLTF. The CDR3 DNA sequence: TGTGCCAGCAGCGTAACCGGGACAGGGGGCTCTGGGGCCAACGTCCTGACTTTC.

This clone was seen only once. The CDR3: CASSFIGQGPNTEAFF. The CDR3 DNA follows: TGCGCCAGCAGCTTCATAGGACAGGGGCCGAACACTGAAGCTTTCTTT. The chain combines TRBV5-1 with TRBJ1-1, with TRBD1 identical over 9 bases. The CDR3 length is 16 residues. Per germline, CDR1 SGHRS and CDR2 YFSETQ. The V segment lost 2 bases and the J segment 1 base; nucleotides outside the gene matches: 6.

A few counts support this clone. The V and J genes are TRBV28 and TRBJ1-1, with 10 bases matching TRBD1. Trimming at V came to 6 bases and at J to 9 bases, leaving 7 bases not matched to a gene. Germline assignment: CDR1 MDHEN and CDR2 SYDVKM. The CDR3 is made up of 13 amino acids. The CDR3 sequence: CASSLGTGAQAFF. DNA for the CDR3: TGTGCCAGCAGCCTTGGGACAGGGGCCCAAGCTTTCTTT. Looking up the rest from reference TRBV28 and TRBJ1-1 gives the full variable domain: DVKVTQSSRYLVKRTGEKVFLECVQDMDHENMFWYRQDPGLGLRLIYFSYDVKMKEKGDIPEGYSVSREKKERFSLILESASTNQTSMYLCASSLGTGAQAFFGQGTRLTVV.